The 14 T cell receptor beta chains reported below all come from one sample, sequenced in a study of human T cells and chemical hapten exposure. TCRdb re-analysed the RACE reads in MiXCR, keeping a single row per CDR3 protein. This table has around 99,000 distinct CDR3 sequences, approximately 10% appearing once. Regarding time point: patch test 2, 6 weeks after DPC sensitization. Treatment denoted: therapeutic diphenylcyclopropenone sensitization with weekly scalp DPC. The specimen was whole blood, collected in connection with sensitization to the hapten diphenylcyclopropenone (DPC). Receptors were obtained from a middle-aged man with alopecia areata. Some clones in this sample may be carry-over from other donors' samples.

This clonotype was observed a handful of times. The rearrangement uses TRBV4-2 and TRBJ2-7; 7 positions match TRBD1. The J segment lost 2 bases and the V segment lost 3 bases, leaving 13 bases of the junction unmatched. The germline gives CDR1 LGHNA, CDR2 YNFKEQ. This CDR3 is built from 17 residues. CDR3 in DNA: TGTGCCAGCAGCCAGGCCAGGGGGACGAGTCGGACCTACGAGCAGTACGTC. Translating it yields CASSQARGTSRTYEQYV.

This clonotype was counted at least ten times. The J gene is TRBJ2-7, the V gene TRBV20-1, with D hard to call. The CDR3 length is 12 residues. The ends were cut back, 3 bases at V and 7 bases at J, with 13 bases in the middle. The germline CDR1 and CDR2 sequences are DFQATT and SNEGSKA (reference sequence). CDR3 in amino acids: CSAREPQREQYF. CDR3 sequence (DNA): TGCAGTGCTAGGGAGCCTCAGAGGGAGCAGTACTTC.

Many counts were recorded for this clonotype. The CDR3 DNA is TGTGCCAGCAGTCCGGGGTCTGAGCAGTTCTTC. Translating it yields CASSPGSEQFF. The chain links TRBV12-3 or TRBV12-4 to TRBJ2-1; weak D call: TRBD2 (5 bases). V was cut by 5 bases and J by 9 bases, with 8 bases left in between. The length of the CDR3 is 11 residues.

The V call is TRBV6-2 or TRBV6-3, the J call TRBJ1-3, with D unresolved. The length of the CDR3 is 12 residues. V lost 4 bases and J lost 7, with 8 bases in between. Germline values: CDR1 MNHEY, CDR2 SVGEGT. CDR3 in amino acids: CASSFEGNTIYF. The CDR3 DNA is TGTGCCAGCAGTTTCGAAGGGAACACCATATATTTT.

This clonotype was picked up a small number of times. Here the CDR3 DNA reads TGTGCCACCAGCAGAGATCTAGCGGGAACCACAGATACGCAGTATTTT. This gives the protein CATSRDLAGTTDTQYF. The chain uses TRBV15 and TRBJ2-3; 9 nucleotides align to TRBD2. V lost 0 bases, J lost 2 bases, and 3 bases stayed unmatched. Germline-derived CDR1 and CDR2 are LNHNV and YYDKDF (reference sequence). The CDR3 loop spans 16 amino acids.

V gene TRBV9 combines with J gene TRBJ2-2; TRBD2 matches 13 bases. The germline V gene encodes CDR1 SGDLS and CDR2 YYNGEE. This CDR3 region has 13 residues. The trim removed 7 bases at V and 8 bases at J, leaving 2 bases unmatched. As DNA, the CDR3 is TGTGCCAGCGGACTAGCGGGAGTAGGGGAGCTGTTTTTT. The encoded protein is CASGLAGVGELFF.

This clonotype has just one count. The chain couples TRBV19 to TRBJ1-2, with TRBD1 matching 7 bases. CDR1 and CDR2 (germline): LNHDA, SQIVND (reference sequence). V lost 9 bases and J lost 4; bases outside the gene matches: 11. This CDR3 region has 14 residues. CDR3: CASTSTGASYGYTF. CDR3 coding DNA: TGTGCCAGCACATCAACAGGGGCCAGCTATGGCTACACCTTC.

This clonotype was recorded a few times. This chain connects TRBV6-5 to TRBJ2-3, with unresolved D. Germline CDR1 and CDR2: MNHEY and SVGAGI. Trimming stripped 2 bases from V and 1 base from J, with 10 bases between. The CDR3 length is 15 residues. The CDR3 DNA is TGTGCCAGCAGTTACCGGGTAGGCCGCACAGATACGCAGTATTTT. The encoded protein is CASSYRVGRTDTQYF.

The chain employs TRBV28 and TRBJ2-4, with D uncertain. V lost 5 bases and J 5 bases, leaving 10 bases between the germline ends. Germline CDR1 and CDR2: MDHEN and SYDVKM. This CDR3 contains 13 residues. The CDR3 bases are TGTGCCAGCAGTCGCCTGGTTGAAAACATTCAGTACTTC. Residues: CASSRLVENIQYF.

This chain links TRBV5-6 with TRBJ2-3, with D tentatively TRBD1 (5 bases). V lost 7 bases and J 4 bases, leaving 19 bases between the germline ends. The CDR3 has 15 residues. Per the germline V gene, CDR1 is SGHDT and CDR2 is YYEEEE. The CDR3 spells CASSSQGWGPDTQYF. The CDR3 DNA reads TGTGCCAGCTCCTCGCAGGGTTGGGGCCCAGATACGCAGTATTTT.

This clonotype appeared a few times. The rearrangement links TRBV27 to TRBJ1-1; D gene uncertain. Germline CDR1 MNHEY, CDR2 SMNVEV (reference sequence). V was pared by 1 base and J by 1 base, with 4 bases between. The CDR3 is 13 residues long. Here the CDR3 reads CASSLYRNTEAFF. Written as DNA, the CDR3 is TGTGCCAGCAGTTTATATCGGAACACTGAAGCTTTCTTT.

This clonotype was detected a few times. This chain joins TRBV6-5 and TRBJ1-4, with D possibly being TRBD1 (5 bases). Germline-derived CDR1 and CDR2 are MNHEY and SVGAGI. The CDR3 covers 13 residues. Trimming removed 8 bases from V and 5 bases from J, with 12 bases in between. The CDR3 nucleotides are TGTGCCAGCTCGAGGGGAATCAATGAAAAACTGTTTTTT. It is translated as CASSRGINEKLFF.

This clonotype appeared many times. V gene TRBV18 combines with J gene TRBJ1-4; 8 nucleotides align to TRBD1. The CDR3 is 14 amino acids. Germline V gene data show CDR1 as KGHSH and CDR2 as LQKENI. The V and J ends lost 3 bases and 6 bases, in that order; junction bases with no gene match: 3. Here the CDR3 reads CASSPTGAHEKLFF. CDR3 nucleotide sequence: TGTGCCAGCTCACCGACAGGGGCCCATGAAAAACTGTTTTTT.

This clonotype occurred a few times. The V and J genes are TRBV3-1 and TRBJ2-1; tentatively, D is TRBD1 or TRBD2 (5 bases each). Trimming removed 1 base at V and 13 bases at J, with 11 bases between. Germline V lookup: CDR1 LGHDT, CDR2 YNNKEL (reference sequence). There are 12 residues in the CDR3. As DNA, the CDR3 is TGTGCCAGCAGCCAAGGAGGGGCTACCCAGTTCTTC. It yields the protein CASSQGGATQFF.